This entry lists 27 T cell receptor beta chains sequenced from one sample in a study of shared clonotypes between healthy human individuals. Clones were read by immunoSEQ multiplex PCR, and TCRdb kept only the in-frame ones, dropping some. The sample has more than 2 million clones; around 95% are singletons. The sample consisted of naive CD4+ T cells sorted from blood. The subset: CD45RA+ positively selected. The receptors come from a man aged 18 to 29 in good health.

The chain joins TRBV5-5 to TRBJ2-5; 7 bases are shared with TRBD1. V trimming: 1 base; J trimming: 4 bases; junction bases outside the gene matches: 4. Germline V gene sequence: CDR1 SGHKS, CDR2 YYEKEE (reference sequence). This CDR3 comprises 14 residues. The CDR3 DNA reads TGTGCCAGCAGCTTGCGGTCAGGGGGAGAGACCCAGTACTTC. Encoded protein: CASSLRSGGETQYF.

As concerns this clone: One junction end does not reproduce the germline sequence, and a read error may be involved. This chain uses TRBV7-7 with TRBJ2-2; perhaps TRBD2 as D (6 bases). Germline lookup yields CDR1 SSHAT and CDR2 FNYEAQ (reference sequence). CDR3 length equals 17 residues. This CDR3 is CASSFSDSGVNTGELFF. The CDR3 region has the DNA TGTGCTAGCAGCTTTTCCGATAGCGGAGTAAACACCGGGGAGCTGTTTTTT.

This chain uses TRBV7-9 with TRBJ1-1; a weak D match, TRBD1 (6 bases). The V and J ends lost 1 base and 4 bases respectively, with 16 bases between them. In germline, CDR1 is SEHNR, CDR2 FQNEAQ (reference sequence). This CDR3 comprises 16 residues. CDR3: CASSLDGTGRSTEAFF. The CDR3 coding sequence is TGTGCCAGCAGCTTAGATGGCACAGGGAGAAGCACTGAAGCTTTCTTT.

The rearrangement uses TRBV27 and TRBJ1-1; tentatively, D is TRBD1 (5 bases). Germline V gene lookup returns CDR1 MNHEY and CDR2 SMNVEV (reference sequence). Trimming stripped 5 bases from V and 3 bases from J, with 16 bases between. CDR3 length: 15 amino acids. CDR3: CASSPLGGGYTEAFF. CDR3 sequence (DNA): TGTGCCAGCAGTCCCCTTGGCGGGGGGTACACTGAAGCTTTCTTT.

In DNA form, the CDR3 reads TGTGCCAGCAGCAAAGGGACCACCAGGGCCTCCTACGAGCAGTACTTC. Amino acids: CASSKGTTRASYEQYF. The chain combines TRBV5-4 with TRBJ2-7, with D possibly called TRBD1 or TRBD2 (5 bases each). Germline CDR1 and CDR2: SGHNT and YYREEE (reference sequence). There are 16 residues in the CDR3. The ends were cut back, 4 bases at V and 0 bases at J, with 17 bases in the middle.

The rearrangement joins TRBV6-1 to TRBJ1-2; 10 nucleotides agree with TRBD1. Germline lookup yields CDR1 MNHNS and CDR2 SASEGT. Trimming took 6 bases from V and 4 from J; bases not matched to a gene: 5. The length of the CDR3 is 14 residues. The CDR3 loop reads CASRGTGEAYGYTF. The CDR3 bases are TGTGCCAGCAGAGGGACAGGGGAAGCCTATGGCTACACCTTC.

Notes on this clone: Other DNA sequences in the same sample also yield this CDR3. The chain uses TRBV7-2 and TRBJ2-7; 10 bases fit TRBD1. J was trimmed by 0 bases and V by 3 bases; bases with no gene match: 2. The germline V gene encodes CDR1 SGHTA and CDR2 FQGNSA. This CDR3 region has 15 residues. The DNA for the CDR3 is TGTGCCAGCAGCTTGACAGGGGGCAGCTCCTACGAGCAGTACTTC. It yields the protein CASSLTGGSSYEQYF.

The V call is TRBV4-2, the J call TRBJ2-7, with D possibly TRBD1 on 5 matching bases. CDR1 and CDR2 (germline): LGHNA, YNFKEQ. V lost 8 bases to trimming and J lost 6 bases, with 23 bases between them. The CDR3 runs 15 residues. The CDR3 here is CASGLGPGEMGEQYF. Written as DNA, the CDR3 is TGTGCCAGCGGCTTGGGGCCAGGCGAGATGGGCGAGCAGTACTTC.

The rearrangement links TRBV10-3 to TRBJ2-1; D is perhaps TRBD1 (6 bases). The CDR3 contains 14 residues. Deletions cut 3 bases from V and 7 bases from J, with 13 bases between. In germline, CDR1 is ENHRY, CDR2 SYGVKD. In DNA, the CDR3 is TGTGCCATCAGTGACCGGCAGGGGTGGAATGAGCAGTTCTTC. Translation: CAISDRQGWNEQFF.

This chain uses TRBV14 with TRBJ1-3; weak D call: TRBD1 (5 bases). The CDR3 is made up of 16 amino acids. Germline V gene lookup returns CDR1 SGHDN and CDR2 FVKESK. Trimming removed 1 base from V and 0 bases from J, with 10 bases in between. The CDR3 region has the DNA TGTGCCAGCAGCCAAGCACGACAGCGCTCTGGAAACACCATATATTTT. As protein: CASSQARQRSGNTIYF.

The CDR3 region has the DNA TGTGCCTGGAGTGGGTGGCCAGGGATAGGGTCACCCCTCCACTTT. This encodes CAWSGWPGIGSPLHF. The V call is TRBV30, the J call TRBJ1-6; tentatively, D is TRBD1 (5 bases). The CDR3 sequence is 15 residues long. V lost 1 base and J lost 10, with 17 bases in between. The germline V gene has CDR1 GTSNPN and CDR2 SVGIG (reference sequence). The full variable domain, with the rest looked up from reference TRBV30 and TRBJ1-6, is SQTIHQWPATLVQPVGSPLSLECTVEGTSNPNLYWYRQAAGRGLQLLFYSVGIGQISSEVPQNLSASRPQDRQFILSSKKLLLSDSGFYLCAWSGWPGIGSPLHFGNGTRLTVT.

This clone was observed once. This chain uses TRBV11-2 with TRBJ1-3, with unresolved D. The germline V and J ends were trimmed by 3 bases and 0 bases, with 6 bases remaining between them. This CDR3 comprises 14 residues. The germline gives CDR1 SGHAT, CDR2 FQNNGV. CDR3 sequence: CASSFGDSGNTIYF. For the CDR3, the DNA is TGTGCCAGCAGCTTTGGGGACTCTGGAAACACCATATATTTT. The full variable domain, with the rest looked up from reference TRBV11-2 and TRBJ1-3, is EAGVAQSPRYKIIEKRQSVAFWCNPISGHATLYWYQQILGQGPKLLIQFQNNGVVDDSQLPKDRFSAERLKGVDSTLKIQPAKLEDSAVYLCASSFGDSGNTIYFGEGSWLTVV.

The gene calls are TRBV5-1 and TRBJ2-1, with D possibly being TRBD2 (5 bases). Trimming removed 1 base from V and 9 bases from J, with 11 bases in between. CDR1 SGHRS and CDR2 YFSETQ come from the germline V gene. CDR3 length: 13 residues. CDR3 coding DNA: TGCGCCAGCAGCTTGTCGACTAAGGCTGAGCAGTTCTTC. Translating gives CASSLSTKAEQFF.

This chain links TRBV1 with TRBJ2-5; the DNA was not used to check the table's D call, TRBD2. TRBV1 is reported as a pseudogene. There are 16 residues in the CDR3. The CDR3 loop is CTSSHRTTGEQETQYF. The CDR3 DNA follows: TGCACCAGCAGCCACCGTACGACGGGGGAACAAGAGACCCAGTACTTC.

CDR3 sequence reads: CASSKGDRAEAFF. DNA for the CDR3: TGTGCCAGCAGCAAAGGAGACAGGGCTGAAGCTTTCTTT. J is TRBJ1-1 and V is TRBV9; TRBD1 matches at 7 bases. Unmatched junction bases numbered 6, after V lost 4 bases and J lost 6 bases. CDR1 and CDR2 from the germline V gene are SGDLS and YYNGEE. The CDR3 loop spans 13 amino acids. The variable domain in full, completed from reference TRBV9 and TRBJ1-1, reads DSGVTQTPKHLITATGQRVTLRCSPRSGDLSVYWYQQSLDQGLQFLIQYYNGEERAKGNILERFSAQQFPDLHSELNLSSLELGDSALYFCASSKGDRAEAFFGQGTRLTVV.

This clone showed up just once. The chain uses TRBV5-1 and TRBJ2-5, with D perhaps matching TRBD1 (5 bases). Germline CDR1 SGHRS, CDR2 YFSETQ. V lost 1 base to trimming and J lost 2 bases, with 18 bases between them. This CDR3 has 17 amino acids. CDR3: CASSLKIMSDSQETQYF. In DNA, the CDR3 is TGCGCCAGCAGCTTGAAAATTATGAGCGACAGTCAAGAGACCCAGTACTTC.

The chain is built from TRBV9 and TRBJ1-4; 10 nucleotides line up with TRBD1. J gave up 5 bases and V 4 bases, and 5 bases lay outside the gene matches. Per the germline V gene, CDR1 is SGDLS and CDR2 is YYNGEE. The CDR3 runs 15 residues. Written as DNA, the CDR3 is TGTGCCAGCAGCCCCCGGGACAGGGGAAATGAAAAACTGTTTTTT. Translation: CASSPRDRGNEKLFF.

This chain links TRBV5-1 with TRBJ2-2; 7 bases map to TRBD1. There are 14 residues in the CDR3. The trim removed 2 bases at V and 5 bases at J, leaving 3 bases unmatched. Germline CDR1 and CDR2: SGHRS and YFSETQ. The CDR3 region is CASSFPGGTGELFF. CDR3 bases: TGCGCCAGCAGCTTTCCAGGGGGAACCGGGGAGCTGTTTTTT.

The chain joins TRBV2 to TRBJ2-1, with 8 nucleotides matching TRBD2. Germline V gene lookup returns CDR1 SNHLY and CDR2 FYNNEI. V was clipped by 6 bases and J by 9 bases; unmatched bases: 13. The CDR3 is made up of 15 amino acids. The CDR3 protein is CASSLGLVGLGEQFF. The CDR3, as DNA: TGTGCCAGCAGCTTGGGACTAGTGGGCCTAGGTGAGCAGTTCTTC.

The chain has TRBV2 and TRBJ1-3; D remains unclear. V was shortened by 7 bases and J by 7 bases, with 11 bases between the two germline ends. CDR1 is SNHLY, CDR2 FYNNEI, per germline. The CDR3 has 12 residues. CDR3 in amino acids: CASKEVQNTIYF. The CDR3, as DNA: TGTGCCAGCAAAGAGGTTCAGAACACCATATATTTT. Drawing the rest from reference TRBV2 and TRBJ1-3, the complete variable domain is EPEVTQTPSHQVTQMGQEVILRCVPISNHLYFYWYRQILGQKVEFLVSFYNNEISEKSEIFDDQFSVERPDGSNFTLKIRSTKLEDSAMYFCASKEVQNTIYFGEGSWLTVV.

The V call is TRBV10-1, the J call TRBJ2-7; 10 nucleotides agree with TRBD2. Germline CDR1 and CDR2: WNHNN and SYGVQD (reference sequence). Germline trimming cut 3 bases from V and 7 bases from J; bases unmatched to any gene: 9. The CDR3 is 15 residues long. CDR3 residues: CASSERLAGEGEQYF. Here the CDR3 DNA reads TGCGCCAGCAGTGAAAGGCTAGCGGGAGAAGGGGAGCAGTACTTC.

The chain joins TRBV7-6 to TRBJ2-2; TRBD1 might be the D (6 bases). The length of the CDR3 is 12 residues. From germline, CDR1 is SGHVS and CDR2 FNYEAQ. The DNA for the CDR3 is TGTGCTAGTAAGGGGGATTCCGGGGAGCTGTTTTTT. It specifies CASKGDSGELFF.

The rearrangement joins TRBV6-5 to TRBJ2-7; TRBD1 aligns across 7 bases. J gave up 2 bases and V 6 bases, and 4 bases lay outside the gene matches. Germline assignment: CDR1 MNHEY and CDR2 SVGAGI. CDR3 length: 13 residues. The CDR3 DNA reads as TGTGCCAGCAGCATAGACAGGGCCTACGAGCAGTACTTC. Protein: CASSIDRAYEQYF.

The chain combines TRBV19 with TRBJ2-1; D is perhaps TRBD2 (6 bases). From germline, CDR1 is LNHDA and CDR2 SQIVND (reference sequence). The V and J ends lost 3 bases and 7 bases respectively, with 13 bases between them. The CDR3 length is 14 residues. CDR3: CASSMGTPPNEQFF. The CDR3 DNA is TGTGCCAGTAGTATGGGGACTCCACCGAATGAGCAGTTCTTC.

The CDR3 here is CASSMSLEVHYGYTF. Here the CDR3 DNA reads TGTGCCAGCAGCATGTCGCTGGAGGTCCACTATGGCTACACCTTC. The V and J genes are TRBV5-4 and TRBJ1-2, with D uncertain. V shed 4 bases and J shed 3 bases, with 16 bases lying between them. The germline gives CDR1 SGHNT, CDR2 YYREEE (reference sequence). CDR3 length: 15 amino acids.

CDR3 in amino acids: CASRQGGGSNQPQHF. DNA of the CDR3: TGTGCCAGCAGACAGGGAGGAGGAAGCAATCAGCCCCAGCATTTT. The chain carries TRBV2 and TRBJ1-5, with D tentatively TRBD1 (6 bases). CDR3 length: 15 residues. The V gene lost 6 bases and the J gene lost 1 base, with 13 bases spanning the gap. Germline V gene sequence: CDR1 SNHLY, CDR2 FYNNEI.

In regard to this clone: One end of the junction does not line up with germline, which may come from a read error. The chain couples TRBV7-7 to TRBJ2-5; D gene uncertain. This CDR3 comprises 15 residues. Germline V gene data show CDR1 as SSHAT and CDR2 as FNYEAQ (reference sequence). The CDR3 sequence is CASSLRLGVQETQYF. The CDR3, as DNA: TGTGCTAGCAGCTTACGTCTGGGCGTCCAAGAGACCCAGTACTTC. The full variable domain, rest sourced from reference TRBV7-7 and TRBJ2-5, is GAGVSQSPRYKVTKRGQDVTLRCDPISSHATLYWYQQALGQGPEFLTYFNYEAQPDKSGLPSDRFSAERPEGSISTLTIQRTEQRDSAMYRCASSLRLGVQETQYFGPGTRLLVL.